This TCR beta chain was recovered during a study of regulatory T cells in long-lasting Graves disease. HTBI primers from iRepertoire and Arm-PCR of CDR3 regions yielded the TCR beta libraries. TCRdb processed the multiplex PCR reads anew with MiXCR; each CDR3 protein has one entry. Of 510,000 or so distinct CDR3 sequences listed, around 13% are singletons. The V gene lost 0 bases and the J gene lost 0 bases, with 7 bases spanning the gap. The CDR3 spans 15 residues. Per germline, CDR1 MNHEY and CDR2 SMNVEV (reference sequence). Time point: newly diagnosed GD, antithyroid drugs for less than 3 months. Scientists built the TCR library using RNA that was extracted from PBMCs. These sequences were also reported in another study, on T cells in Graves' hyperthyroidism and ophthalmopathy.

This sequence joins TRBV27 and TRBJ2-3, with TRBD1 as a possible D gene (5 bases). This specimen was peripheral blood mononuclear cells (PBMCs), taken at new diagnosis, from a patient treated with antithyroid drugs. The TCR was taken from a woman younger than 45 with Graves disease. CDR3 protein: CASSLSRQSTDTQYF. DNA for the CDR3: TGTGCCAGCAGTTTATCTCGACAGAGCACAGATACGCAGTATTTT.